The sequence of this T cell receptor beta chain was determined in a study of long-term antiretroviral therapy in people with HIV. With survey level as its setting, the immunoSEQ assay was v3.0. TCRdb keeps only in-frame clones here, not all; method: immunoSEQ multiplex PCR. The sample includes over 20,000 clones, 75% to 90% of them seen just once. This material consisted of unsorted PBMCs, taken 0.4 years after starting antiretroviral therapy. This TCR came from a man in his fifties or sixties with HIV.

CDR3: CSVAGGGLYYEQYF. CDR3 in DNA: TGCAGCGTTGCGGGCGGGGGGCTTTACTACGAGCAGTACTTC. The rearrangement joins TRBV29-1 to TRBJ2-7; the match to TRBD2 covers 8 bases. Germline V gene data show CDR1 as SQVTM and CDR2 as ANQGSEA. There are 14 residues in the CDR3. The V segment lost 4 bases and the J segment 3 bases; nucleotides outside the gene matches: 8.